Listed here are 29 T cell receptor beta chains from one sample, sequenced in a study of cytomegalovirus exposure and HLA in healthy donors. Primers included in the PCR were 60 Vbeta and 13 Jbeta primers. Assay used: immunoSEQ multiplex PCR; TCRdb lists only in-frame clones, some missing. In the table there are 100,000 to 150,000 clones, around 75% of which are singletons. The sequencing input was PBMCs. The origin of the receptors is a woman aged 45-65 years in good health and CMV-seropositive.

The chain has TRBV27 and TRBJ1-1, with D perhaps matching TRBD1 (6 bases). Deletions cut 8 bases from V and 4 bases from J, with 11 bases between. CDR3 length equals 12 residues. Per the germline V gene, CDR1 is MNHEY and CDR2 is SMNVEV (reference sequence). DNA of the CDR3: TGTGCCAGCCAACAGGGTCCCACTGAAGCTTTCTTT. Translated, it gives CASQQGPTEAFF.

The chain joins TRBV25-1 to TRBJ2-3; possibly TRBD1 for D (6 bases). V was cut by 1 base and J by 0 bases, with 11 bases left in between. This CDR3 region has 16 residues. The germline gives CDR1 MGHDK, CDR2 SYGVNS. CDR3: CASSESPGASTDTQYF. CDR3 in DNA: TGTGCCAGCAGTGAATCCCCAGGGGCTAGCACAGATACGCAGTATTTT.

The J gene is TRBJ2-1, the V gene TRBV18; 8 bases align to TRBD2. In germline, CDR1 is KGHSH, CDR2 LQKENI. The length of the CDR3 is 16 residues. Trimming cost V 6 bases and J 2 bases; bases outside gene matches: 9. CDR3 loop: CASSPLGGAAYNEQFF. The CDR3 coding sequence is TGTGCCAGCTCCCCTCTCGGGGGGGCGGCCTACAATGAGCAGTTCTTC.

The CDR3 region is CATNFNRDGYTF. The DNA of the CDR3 is TGTGCCACCAACTTTAACAGGGATGGCTACACCTTC. The chain combines TRBV2 with TRBJ1-2; possibly TRBD1 for D (6 bases). The CDR3 has 12 amino acids. From germline, CDR1 is SNHLY and CDR2 FYNNEI. Trimming removed 10 bases from V and 6 bases from J, with 15 bases in between.

This clone was seen only once. The V gene is TRBV7-9, the J gene TRBJ1-5; tentative D call: TRBD1 (5 bases). CDR1 and CDR2 (germline): SEHNR, FQNEAQ (reference sequence). The CDR3 runs to 13 residues. The CDR3, as DNA: TGTGCTAGTGGAGGGGATAGCAATCAGCCCCAGCATTTT. This gives the protein CASGGDSNQPQHF.

The chain joins TRBV2 to TRBJ2-3; 9 bases line up with TRBD2. Losses at the gene ends were 6 bases for V and 2 bases for J; bases not matched to a gene: 6. The germline CDR1 and CDR2 sequences are SNHLY and FYNNEI. The CDR3 loop spans 15 amino acids. The CDR3 reads CASRETSGLTDTQYF. As DNA, the CDR3 is TGTGCCAGCAGGGAAACTAGCGGGCTCACAGATACGCAGTATTTT.

This sequence joins TRBV6-1 and TRBJ1-2; a possible D gene is TRBD1 (6 bases). Between the trimmed V and J ends, which lost 6 bases and 6 bases, there was a span of 11 bases. This CDR3 is built from 12 residues. Germline CDR1 is MNHNS and CDR2 is SASEGT. The CDR3 is CASRNTGHGYTF. The CDR3, as DNA: TGTGCCAGCAGGAACACAGGGCATGGCTACACCTTC.

The V and J genes are TRBV6-1 and TRBJ2-3; weak D call: TRBD2 (6 bases). Trimming took 8 bases from V and 2 from J, leaving 11 bases between them. This CDR3 comprises 13 residues. Germline V gives CDR1 MNHNS, CDR2 SASEGT. The CDR3 sequence: CASGGGDTDTQYF. The CDR3 region has the DNA TGTGCCAGCGGCGGAGGGGACACAGATACGCAGTATTTT.

This sequence joins TRBV7-3 and TRBJ2-7, with D perhaps matching TRBD1 (5 bases). Germline CDR1 SGHTA, CDR2 FQGTGA. Trimming shortened V by 9 bases and J by 2 bases, and 14 bases separated the two germline ends. The CDR3 runs to 13 residues. The CDR3: CASSKATAYEQYF. The CDR3 coding sequence is TGTGCCAGTTCTAAAGCGACAGCCTACGAGCAGTACTTC.

The V gene is TRBV5-6, the J gene TRBJ2-1; no definite D call. The V end lost 4 bases, the J end lost 4 bases, and 15 bases lay between the germline ends. CDR3 length: 15 amino acids. Germline V gives CDR1 SGHDT, CDR2 YYEEEE. The CDR3 spells CASSPPAGAYNEQFF. CDR3 sequence (DNA): TGTGCCAGCAGCCCCCCCGCCGGAGCATACAATGAGCAGTTCTTC. Combining the CDR3 with reference TRBV5-6 and TRBJ2-1 gives the whole variable domain DAGVTQSPTHLIKTRGQQVTLRCSPKSGHDTVSWYQQALGQGPQFIFQYYEEEERQRGNFPDRFSGHQFPNYSSELNVNALLLGDSALYLCASSPPAGAYNEQFFGPGTRLTVL.

V and J are TRBV4-1 and TRBJ1-1, with 9 bases aligning to TRBD1. The CDR3 is 17 amino acids. Trimming took 2 bases from V and 4 from J; bases not matched to a gene: 11. Germline CDR1 MGHRA, CDR2 YSYEKL. CDR3 amino acids: CASSQLAITGGGTEAFF. The CDR3, as DNA: TGCGCCAGCAGCCAACTCGCAATAACAGGGGGCGGCACTGAAGCTTTCTTT.

The chain has TRBV5-1 and TRBJ2-7; 9 bases fit TRBD1. After removal of 5 bases from V and 5 bases from J, the junction contained 11 bases not matched to a gene. CDR3 length: 15 amino acids. The V gene's germline CDR1 is SGHRS and CDR2 YFSETQ. Here the CDR3 DNA reads TGCGCCAGCAGTGTGAGTGGGACAGGGCTAAACGAGCAGTACTTC. Residues: CASSVSGTGLNEQYF.

The chain combines TRBV7-9 with TRBJ1-4; the D is unclear. The CDR3 has 14 amino acids. V was trimmed by 1 base and J by 7 bases, leaving 10 bases between them. Germline CDR1 and CDR2: SEHNR and FQNEAQ (reference sequence). This chain's CDR3 is CASSLGVEGEKLFF. CDR3 DNA sequence: TGTGCCAGCAGCTTAGGGGTAGAGGGTGAAAAACTGTTTTTT.

This clone was counted between two and nine times. The chain is built from TRBV21-1 and TRBJ2-3; TRBD2, the table's D call, lacks a check against the DNA. TRBV21-1 is tagged as a pseudogene. CDR3 size: 17 residues. CDR3 loop: CASSRFTGGYDTDTQYF. Written as DNA, the CDR3 is TGTGCCAGCAGCCGTTTTACGGGAGGGTACGACACAGATACGCAGTATTTT.

V is TRBV11-3 and J is TRBJ2-5; TRBD2 might be the D (5 bases). TRBJ2-7 explains the end of the DNA better; the J call may be wrong. The CDR3 covers 16 residues. CDR1 is SGHNT and CDR2 is YENEEA in the germline V gene. CDR3 amino acids: CASSFYSSGITYEQYF. DNA of the CDR3: TGTGCCAGCAGCTTCTATAGTTCCGGGATCACCTACGAGCAGTACTTC.

The V call is TRBV28, the J call TRBJ2-1; TRBD1 is a possible D gene (5 bases). This CDR3 comprises 13 residues. The V end lost 2 bases, the J end lost 7 bases, and 9 bases lay between the germline ends. Germline V gene sequence: CDR1 MDHEN, CDR2 SYDVKM. CDR3 loop: CASSLAHRNEQFF. The DNA of the CDR3 is TGTGCCAGCAGTTTAGCCCACAGGAATGAGCAGTTCTTC.

This chain joins TRBV5-3 and TRBJ2-5; the match to TRBD2 covers 7 bases. TRBV5-3 is designated an ORF whose function remains uncertain. V was clipped by 4 bases and J by 1 base; unmatched bases: 28. The length of the CDR3 is 22 residues. The CDR3 DNA follows: TGTGCCAGAAGCCCCCCGGCAACGGAGAGAGAGACTAGCAGAAACGTCCAAGAGACCCAGTACTTC. Its translation: CARSPPATERETSRNVQETQYF.

This clone has a single count. V gene TRBV4-1 combines with J gene TRBJ2-2, with D perhaps TRBD2 (6 bases). This CDR3 contains 14 residues. Trimming pared 9 bases from V and 4 bases from J, leaving 15 bases between. Germline V gene sequence: CDR1 MGHRA, CDR2 YSYEKL. CDR3: CASSWEEGTGELFF. CDR3 coding DNA: TGCGCCAGTTCCTGGGAGGAAGGCACCGGGGAGCTGTTTTTT.

A few counts support this clone. The V gene is TRBV6-4, the J gene TRBJ1-6; TRBD1 might be the D (5 bases). V lost 8 bases and J 4 bases, leaving 15 bases between the germline ends. The CDR3 contains 15 residues. From germline, CDR1 is MRHNA and CDR2 SNTAGT. Written as DNA, the CDR3 is TGTGCCAGCTATCCGCGGGGCACGTATAATTCACCCCTCCACTTT. This codes for CASYPRGTYNSPLHF.

This clone was seen a handful of times. The rearrangement links TRBV27 to TRBJ2-1; D perhaps matches TRBD2 (5 bases). Germline V gene data show CDR1 as MNHEY and CDR2 as SMNVEV (reference sequence). This CDR3 has 15 residues. V dropped 8 bases and J dropped 0 bases, with 14 bases sitting between them. In nucleotides, the CDR3 is TGTGCCAGCGGGAGAAGTACAAGCTCCTACAATGAGCAGTTCTTC. Encoded protein: CASGRSTSSYNEQFF.

Only a few counts were recorded for this clone. The rearrangement joins TRBV6-6 to TRBJ1-1; 9 nucleotides match TRBD1. This CDR3 is built from 13 residues. Trimming cost V 2 bases and J 10 bases; bases outside gene matches: 5. Germline values: CDR1 MNHNY, CDR2 SVGAGI (reference sequence). The CDR3 sequence is CASSYRDRVGAFF. The CDR3 nucleotides are TGTGCCAGCAGTTACCGGGACAGGGTAGGAGCTTTCTTT.

The rearrangement joins TRBV6-4 to TRBJ1-5; 9 bases are shared with TRBD1. V dropped 4 bases and J dropped 3; count of bases not matched to a gene: 7. The CDR3 runs to 16 residues. Germline V gene lookup returns CDR1 MRHNA and CDR2 SNTAGT. The CDR3 DNA reads as TGTGCCAGCAGTGCGACAGGGGGGATAGACAATCAGCCCCAGCATTTT. Encoded protein: CASSATGGIDNQPQHF.

The CDR3 region has the DNA TGTGCCAGCAGCCAAGGCCAGGGGCCTAATTCACCCCTCCACTTT. Its translation: CASSQGQGPNSPLHF. V usage is TRBV4-2 and J usage is TRBJ1-6, with a weak D call TRBD1 (6 bases). CDR1 and CDR2 from the germline V gene are LGHNA and YNFKEQ. V was shortened by 1 base and J by 6 bases, with 10 bases between the two germline ends. The CDR3 contains 15 residues.

This clone was counted only a few times. This chain connects TRBV7-9 to TRBJ1-4; TRBD1 matches 8 bases. Trimming cost V 1 base and J 5 bases; bases outside gene matches: 3. Looked up from germline, CDR1 is SEHNR and CDR2 is FQNEAQ (reference sequence). This CDR3 contains 15 residues. CDR3: CASSLGDRYNEKLFF. The CDR3 DNA follows: TGTGCCAGCAGCTTAGGGGACAGGTACAATGAAAAACTGTTTTTT. The full variable domain, its missing parts supplied by reference TRBV7-9 and TRBJ1-4, is DTGVSQNPRHKITKRGQNVTFRCDPISEHNRLYWYRQTLGQGPEFLTYFQNEAQLEKSRLLSDRFSAERPKGSFSTLEIQRTEQGDSAMYLCASSLGDRYNEKLFFGSGTQLSVL.

The chain recombines TRBV7-8 with TRBJ1-5; TRBD1 aligns across 7 bases. After removal of 1 base from V and 4 bases from J, the junction contained 7 bases not matched to a gene. CDR1 is SGHVS and CDR2 is FQNEAQ in the germline V gene. The CDR3 consists of 16 residues. DNA for the CDR3: TGTGCCAGCAGCTTAGAGGGACAGTTCGAAAATCAGCCCCAGCATTTT. Protein product: CASSLEGQFENQPQHF.

The V gene is TRBV30, the J gene TRBJ2-7; maybe TRBD1 (6 bases). The length of the CDR3 is 12 residues. Germline V gene lookup returns CDR1 GTSNPN and CDR2 SVGIG (reference sequence). Trimming pared 8 bases from V and 9 bases from J, leaving 20 bases between. CDR3 bases: TGTGCCCTCAACAGGGCCCTCACGGTGCAGTACTTC. Its protein is CALNRALTVQYF.

This chain connects TRBV7-8 to TRBJ1-2; no reliable D call. CDR1 and CDR2 from the germline V gene are SGHVS and FQNEAQ. Trimming pared 1 base from V and 0 bases from J, leaving 9 bases between. This CDR3 is built from 15 residues. The CDR3 nucleotides read TGTGCCAGCAGCTTAGGTGGTAGCGCTAACTATGGCTACACCTTC. It translates to CASSLGGSANYGYTF.

This clone was found once. V is TRBV18 and J is TRBJ2-7, with a weak D call TRBD2 (5 bases). Germline CDR1 is KGHSH and CDR2 is LQKENI. This CDR3 contains 15 residues. Trimming shortened V by 0 bases and J by 7 bases, and 16 bases separated the two germline ends. The CDR3 DNA sequence: TGTGCCAGCTCACCACCCCTAGCTAGGTCTTCGGAGCAGTACTTC. Translation: CASSPPLARSSEQYF.

The rearrangement uses TRBV19 and TRBJ2-7; 7 bases are shared with TRBD2. The CDR3 has 16 amino acids. Germline values: CDR1 LNHDA, CDR2 SQIVND (reference sequence). Losses at the gene ends were 0 bases for V and 3 bases for J; bases not matched to a gene: 8. In nucleotides, the CDR3 is TGTGCCAGTAGTATAGATTGGCGCGGGAGTCTCTACGAGCAGTACTTC. The encoded protein is CASSIDWRGSLYEQYF.